The 18 T cell receptor beta chains given below trace back to one sample, sequenced in a study of cytomegalovirus exposure and HLA in healthy donors. Only in-frame clones appear in the TCRdb table, and some are missing; sequencing was by immunoSEQ multiplex PCR. Here the sample spans 250,000 to 350,000 clones, around 90% being singletons. Material for sequencing was PBMCs. These receptors came from a man younger than 40 in good health and CMV-seronegative.

This chain connects TRBV10-1 to TRBJ1-1; 8 bases match TRBD1. The CDR3 runs to 14 residues. The V segment lost 4 bases and the J segment 3 bases; nucleotides outside the gene matches: 4. Germline lookup yields CDR1 WNHNN and CDR2 SYGVQD (reference sequence). This CDR3 is CASSAGQGYTEAFF. In nucleotides, the CDR3 is TGCGCCAGCAGTGCCGGACAGGGCTACACTGAAGCTTTCTTT.

This clone was counted once. The chain is built from TRBV18 and TRBJ2-7, with TRBD2 matching 12 bases. Germline V gene data show CDR1 as KGHSH and CDR2 as LQKENI. This CDR3 contains 17 residues. V shed 1 base, J shed 3 bases, and the junction held 7 bases outside the gene matches. In nucleotides, the CDR3 is TGTGCCAGCTCACCACTTACTAGCGGGGGGACGAGCTACGAGCAGTACTTC. This gives the protein CASSPLTSGGTSYEQYF.

The gene calls are TRBV29-1 and TRBJ2-1, with 8 nucleotides matching TRBD1. V lost 1 base to trimming and J lost 1 base; unmatched junction nucleotides: 6. The CDR3 is 16 amino acids. Per germline, CDR1 SQVTM and CDR2 ANQGSEA. The CDR3 reads CSVEGGQGHSYNEQFF. Written as DNA, the CDR3 is TGCAGCGTTGAAGGAGGACAGGGCCATTCCTACAATGAGCAGTTCTTC.

The J gene is TRBJ1-1, the V gene TRBV7-2; TRBD1 is a possible D gene (6 bases). This CDR3 spans 14 amino acids. The V end was cut by 8 bases, the J end by 2 bases, with 15 bases between. Looked up from germline, CDR1 is SGHTA and CDR2 is FQGNSA. The CDR3 sequence is CASALNRDNTEAFF. The DNA of the CDR3 is TGTGCCAGCGCCCTTAACAGGGATAACACTGAAGCTTTCTTT.

The chain employs TRBV19 and TRBJ1-5, with D perhaps TRBD1 (5 bases). Trimming pared 9 bases from V and 6 bases from J, leaving 18 bases between. The CDR3 covers 14 residues. The germline V gene has CDR1 LNHDA and CDR2 SQIVND (reference sequence). The CDR3 sequence: CASERERTGQPQHF. CDR3 nucleotides: TGTGCCAGCGAGAGAGAGAGAACAGGTCAGCCCCAGCATTTT.

The chain carries TRBV7-6 and TRBJ2-2; TRBD2 might be the D (5 bases). This CDR3 has 18 amino acids. Germline CDR1 reads SGHVS; CDR2 reads FNYEAQ. Trimming shortened V by 4 bases and J by 5 bases, and 23 bases separated the two germline ends. The CDR3 nucleotides are TGTGCCAGCAGCTCCGGTGAGGGTAATACGCGTTGGACCGGGGAGCTGTTTTTT. Amino acid sequence: CASSSGEGNTRWTGELFF. Looking up the rest from reference TRBV7-6 and TRBJ2-2 gives the full variable domain: GAGVSQSPRYKVTKRGQDVALRCDPISGHVSLYWYRQALGQGPEFLTYFNYEAQQDKSGLPNDRFSAERPEGSISTLTIQRTEQRDSAMYRCASSSGEGNTRWTGELFFGEGSRLTVL.

This rearrangement joins TRBV2 to TRBJ2-2; D perhaps matches TRBD2 (6 bases). In germline, CDR1 is SNHLY, CDR2 FYNNEI. This CDR3 has 16 residues. Trimming took 4 bases from V and 4 from J, leaving 16 bases between them. As DNA, the CDR3 is TGTGCCAGCAGTGCGGGTAGGGCCGGGAGCACCGGGGAGCTGTTTTTT. It encodes CASSAGRAGSTGELFF. Based on the CDR3 plus reference TRBV2 and TRBJ2-2, the full variable domain is EPEVTQTPSHQVTQMGQEVILRCVPISNHLYFYWYRQILGQKVEFLVSFYNNEISEKSEIFDDQFSVERPDGSNFTLKIRSTKLEDSAMYFCASSAGRAGSTGELFFGEGSRLTVL.

The chain recombines TRBV5-1 with TRBJ2-1, with 11 nucleotides matching TRBD1. With V trimmed by 0 bases and J by 9 bases, 5 bases remained unmatched. The length of the CDR3 is 15 residues. Per the germline V gene, CDR1 is SGHRS and CDR2 is YFSETQ. The CDR3: CASSLAWTGGTEQFF. The CDR3 bases are TGCGCCAGCAGCTTGGCGTGGACAGGGGGCACTGAGCAGTTCTTC.

The CDR3 spells CASNPSGMNTEAFF. DNA of the CDR3: TGTGCCAGCAACCCGTCGGGGATGAACACTGAAGCTTTCTTT. The chain combines TRBV9 with TRBJ1-1; D unclear. Germline V lookup: CDR1 SGDLS, CDR2 YYNGEE. The CDR3 extends over 14 amino acids. The germline V and J ends were trimmed by 6 bases and 0 bases, with 12 bases remaining between them.

The chain has TRBV11-2 and TRBJ1-4; D gene uncertain. The germline V gene encodes CDR1 SGHAT and CDR2 FQNNGV. With 3 bases removed from V and 3 bases from J, the gap between germline ends came to 11 bases. The CDR3 contains 15 residues. In DNA form, the CDR3 reads TGTGCCAGCAGCTTCGCGCTTGTGGCTAATGAAAAACTGTTTTTT. This encodes CASSFALVANEKLFF.

The chain joins TRBV6-1 to TRBJ2-3; TRBD2 aligns across 7 bases. V lost 8 bases and J lost 1; bases outside the gene matches: 9. This CDR3 contains 15 residues. Germline V lookup: CDR1 MNHNS, CDR2 SASEGT. CDR3 DNA sequence: TGTGCCAGCGTTTCCGGACTAGTGGGCACAGATACGCAGTATTTT. It yields the protein CASVSGLVGTDTQYF.

The chain combines TRBV11-2 with TRBJ2-7; possibly TRBD2 for D (5 bases). Trimming took 0 bases from V and 4 from J, leaving 13 bases between them. The CDR3 loop spans 15 amino acids. CDR1 SGHAT and CDR2 FQNNGV come from the germline V gene. The CDR3 loop is CASSLDEGRRYEQYF. The CDR3 DNA reads TGTGCCAGCAGCTTAGATGAGGGTAGGAGATACGAGCAGTACTTC.

The CDR3: CASSTPRGTEAFF. The CDR3 DNA reads TGTGCCAGCAGCACACCCCGTGGCACTGAAGCTTTCTTT. V gene TRBV14 combines with J gene TRBJ1-1, with D unclear. Germline CDR1 is SGHDN and CDR2 is FVKESK. Trimming shortened V by 5 bases and J by 4 bases, and 11 bases separated the two germline ends. This CDR3 spans 13 amino acids. The whole variable domain, filled in from reference TRBV14 and TRBJ1-1, reads EAGVTQFPSHSVIEKGQTVTLRCDPISGHDNLYWYRRVMGKEIKFLLHFVKESKQDESGMPNNRFLAERTGGTYSTLKVQPAELEDSGVYFCASSTPRGTEAFFGQGTRLTVV.

The chain couples TRBV27 to TRBJ2-1; a weak D match, TRBD2 (6 bases). The CDR3 sequence is 16 residues long. Trimming pared 2 bases from V and 3 bases from J, leaving 14 bases between. The germline V gene encodes CDR1 MNHEY and CDR2 SMNVEV (reference sequence). This CDR3 reads CASSLDSWGGYNEQFF. The CDR3 DNA sequence: TGTGCCAGCAGTTTAGATAGCTGGGGAGGCTACAATGAGCAGTTCTTC.

The DNA of the CDR3 is TGCGCCAGCAGCTTGGACGGGCAGGGGTTGGGAGAGCAGTACTTC. Its protein product is CASSLDGQGLGEQYF. The chain is built from TRBV5-1 and TRBJ2-7; maybe TRBD1 (6 bases). CDR1 SGHRS and CDR2 YFSETQ come from the germline V gene. The CDR3 totals 15 residues. Trimming removed 0 bases from V and 7 bases from J, with 17 bases in between.

This sequence joins TRBV5-1 and TRBJ1-1, with 7 bases fitting TRBD1. The CDR3 is 14 amino acids. Trimming took 2 bases from V and 1 from J; bases not matched to a gene: 2. The germline V gene encodes CDR1 SGHRS and CDR2 YFSETQ. The CDR3 here is CASSFGTANTEAFF. In DNA, the CDR3 is TGCGCCAGCAGCTTCGGGACAGCGAACACTGAAGCTTTCTTT.

J is TRBJ2-7 and V is TRBV7-9, with 10 bases fitting TRBD1. V lost 4 bases to trimming and J lost 4 bases; unmatched junction nucleotides: 10. Germline V gene sequence: CDR1 SEHNR, CDR2 FQNEAQ (reference sequence). The CDR3 sequence is 16 residues long. The CDR3 region has the DNA TGTGCCAGCAGCTCCGACCCCCGACAGGGGGCTTACGAGCAGTACTTC. This sequence encodes CASSSDPRQGAYEQYF.

The DNA of the CDR3 is TGTGCCAGCAGAGGCCCTATACGGGACACCCGACATAGCAATCAGCCCCAGCATTTT. Protein sequence: CASRGPIRDTRHSNQPQHF. The chain is built from TRBV2 and TRBJ1-5; D is possibly TRBD1 (6 bases). V was pared by 6 bases and J by 0 bases, with 24 bases between. The V gene's germline CDR1 is SNHLY and CDR2 FYNNEI. The CDR3 totals 19 residues.